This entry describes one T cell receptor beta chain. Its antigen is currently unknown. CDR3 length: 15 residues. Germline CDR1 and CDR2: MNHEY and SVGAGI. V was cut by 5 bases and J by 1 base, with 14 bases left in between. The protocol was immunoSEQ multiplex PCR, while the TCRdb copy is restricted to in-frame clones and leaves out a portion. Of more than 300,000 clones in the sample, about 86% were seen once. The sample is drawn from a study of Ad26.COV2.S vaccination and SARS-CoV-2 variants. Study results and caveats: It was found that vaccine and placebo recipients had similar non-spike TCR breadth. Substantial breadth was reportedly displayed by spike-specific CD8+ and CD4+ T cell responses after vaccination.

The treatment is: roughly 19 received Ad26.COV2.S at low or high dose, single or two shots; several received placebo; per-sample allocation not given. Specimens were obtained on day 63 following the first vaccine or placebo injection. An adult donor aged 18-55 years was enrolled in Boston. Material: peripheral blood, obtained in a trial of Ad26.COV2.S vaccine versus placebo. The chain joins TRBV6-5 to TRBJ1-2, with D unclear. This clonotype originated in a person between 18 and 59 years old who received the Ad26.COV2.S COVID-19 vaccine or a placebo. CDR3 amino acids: CASSLGQYRNYGYTF. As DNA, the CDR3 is TGTGCCAGCAGTCTAGGCCAGTACCGTAACTATGGCTACACCTTC.